This T cell receptor beta chain originates from a study of T cell responses to AZD1222 COVID-19 vaccine. Study at large: Timing groups of about 4 and about 12 weeks for second doses were pooled. Study outcomes and limitations: Donors skewed white British and female; clonal diversity was possibly underestimated.

The ends were cut back, 0 bases at V and 6 bases at J, with 11 bases in the middle. The CDR3 has 13 residues. CDR1 is GTSNPN and CDR2 is SVGIG in the germline V gene (reference sequence). Assay: immunoSEQ multiplex PCR; the TCRdb copy retains only in-frame clones and omits some. The sample carries about 120,000 clones, approximately 90% recorded once. Worth noting for this clone: The target antigen is unknown.

The origin of this receptor is an adult in good health. The rearrangement links TRBV30 to TRBJ2-5, with D possibly called TRBD1 or TRBD2 (6 bases each). The specimen was peripheral blood, collected on day 0 of AZD1222 vaccination. The CDR3 loop is CAWSVQGGQTQYF. The CDR3 coding sequence is TGTGCCTGGAGTGTACAAGGGGGGCAGACCCAGTACTTC.